Listed here are 16 T cell receptor beta chains from one sample, sequenced in a study of blood T cell repertoires in COVID-19. The data were produced by immunoSEQ multiplex PCR, yet TCRdb's version contains in-frame clones alone and is incomplete. The table includes around 160,000 clones, roughly 90% detected once. Sequencing used peripheral blood. These receptors were taken from a human donor in a cohort sampled during active COVID-19.

This chain's CDR3 is CASRGALRGASYEQYF. The CDR3 DNA is TGTGCCAGCAGGGGTGCCCTCAGGGGGGCCTCCTACGAGCAGTACTTC. The chain employs TRBV6-6 and TRBJ2-7; perhaps TRBD1 as D (7 bases). V was cut by 6 bases and J by 0 bases, with 18 bases left in between. The length of the CDR3 is 16 residues. Germline CDR1 reads MNHNY; CDR2 reads SVGAGI (reference sequence).

In its sample, this clone was seen once. The genes are TRBV7-2 and TRBJ1-5; D is unclear. Trimming shortened V by 1 base and J by 4 bases, and 11 bases separated the two germline ends. Germline values: CDR1 SGHTA, CDR2 FQGNSA. The CDR3 runs to 15 residues. This CDR3 reads CASSLGNGPNQPQHF. In nucleotides, the CDR3 is TGTGCCAGCAGCTTAGGGAATGGGCCAAATCAGCCCCAGCATTTT.

This rearrangement joins TRBV12-3 or TRBV12-4 to TRBJ1-2, with D uncertain. V lost 6 bases, J lost 2 bases, and 10 bases lay in between. This CDR3 is built from 13 residues. CDR3 in DNA: TGTGCCAGCAGCCCTAGGAGGAACTATGGCTACACCTTC. It translates to CASSPRRNYGYTF.

The rearrangement links TRBV28 to TRBJ2-5; D is unclear. The germline V and J ends were trimmed by 3 bases and 2 bases, with 10 bases remaining between them. Germline CDR1 and CDR2: MDHEN and SYDVKM. This CDR3 contains 14 residues. CDR3 sequence (DNA): TGTGCCAGCAGTTTCAAGCGAACACAAGAGACCCAGTACTTC. Its translation: CASSFKRTQETQYF.

This clone was picked up one time. The V call is TRBV5-1, the J call TRBJ2-1; TRBD1 matches 7 bases. The J segment lost 3 bases and the V segment lost 4 bases, leaving 7 bases of the junction unmatched. The CDR3 loop spans 15 amino acids. In germline, CDR1 is SGHRS, CDR2 YFSETQ. In DNA, the CDR3 is TGCGCCAGCAGCGTAACCGGGACAGACTACAATGAGCAGTTCTTC. Translated: CASSVTGTDYNEQFF.

This clone was observed a few times. This sequence joins TRBV3-1 (or the pseudogene TRBV3-2) and TRBJ1-1; D gene uncertain. With 6 bases removed from V and 4 bases from J, the gap between germline ends came to 15 bases. The CDR3 length is 14 residues. Germline CDR1 is LGHDT and CDR2 is YNNKEL (reference sequence). For the CDR3, the DNA is TGTGCCAGCAGTTCCCAACCGGGAGGCACTGAAGCTTTCTTT. Protein: CASSSQPGGTEAFF.

The chain recombines TRBV19 with TRBJ2-5; 8 bases line up with TRBD1. The V segment lost 4 bases and the J segment 4 bases; nucleotides outside the gene matches: 11. Germline V gene lookup returns CDR1 LNHDA and CDR2 SQIVND (reference sequence). There are 16 residues in the CDR3. The CDR3 protein is CASSTTGAGNGETQYF. The CDR3 coding sequence is TGTGCCAGTAGTACGACAGGGGCTGGGAATGGAGAGACCCAGTACTTC.

CDR3 nucleotide sequence: TGTGCCAGCAGGGGACAGGGGGCCGGCACTGAAGCTTTCTTT. Translation gives CASRGQGAGTEAFF. The J gene is TRBJ1-1, the V gene TRBV2; 12 nucleotides align to TRBD1. Germline V lookup: CDR1 SNHLY, CDR2 FYNNEI. The CDR3 runs 14 residues. Germline trimming cut 6 bases from V and 4 bases from J; bases unmatched to any gene: 3.

The chain employs TRBV30 and TRBJ1-5, with 9 bases identical to TRBD1. The V gene end was trimmed by 3 bases and the J gene end by 6 bases; junction bases not matched to a gene: 9. This CDR3 comprises 15 residues. Looked up from germline, CDR1 is GTSNPN and CDR2 is SVGIG (reference sequence). CDR3 loop: CAWRAPTGGGQPQHF. DNA for the CDR3: TGTGCCTGGAGGGCCCCGACAGGGGGGGGTCAGCCCCAGCATTTT.

The rearrangement links TRBV6-2 or TRBV6-3 to TRBJ2-1; 8 positions agree with TRBD2. CDR3 length: 15 amino acids. The ends lost 4 bases at V and 0 bases at J; junction bases unmatched: 2. In germline, CDR1 is MNHEY, CDR2 SVGEGT. CDR3 DNA: TGTGCCAGCAGTTCAAGCGGGAGCTCCTACAATGAGCAGTTCTTC. This codes for CASSSSGSSYNEQFF.

CDR3 nucleotide sequence: TGCGCCAGCAGCCTAGACAGGGGGGCCACCTACGAGCAGTACTTC. This codes for CASSLDRGATYEQYF. The V gene is TRBV5-1, the J gene TRBJ2-7; TRBD1 agrees at 9 bases. The germline V gene encodes CDR1 SGHRS and CDR2 YFSETQ. There are 15 residues in the CDR3. The ends lost 4 bases at V and 2 bases at J; junction bases unmatched: 7.

The rearrangement joins TRBV4-3 to TRBJ1-6; 10 nucleotides match TRBD1. Trimming at V came to 1 base and at J to 8 bases, leaving 8 bases not matched to a gene. From germline, CDR1 is LGHNA and CDR2 YSLEER. The CDR3 spans 17 residues. CDR3 in DNA: TGCGCCAGCAGCCAAGGGAGTGGGGACAGGGGTTATTCACCCCTCCACTTT. Its translation: CASSQGSGDRGYSPLHF.

The chain recombines TRBV5-1 with TRBJ2-2; 12 bases fit TRBD2. Germline CDR1 SGHRS, CDR2 YFSETQ. This CDR3 has 17 amino acids. J lost 3 bases, V lost 2 bases, and 5 bases had no gene match. The CDR3 DNA is TGCGCCAGCAGCTTCACTAGCGGGGGGCGTCACACCGGGGAGCTGTTTTTT. Its protein product is CASSFTSGGRHTGELFF.

This chain uses TRBV24-1 with TRBJ2-5, with no clear D. The V end lost 1 base, the J end lost 3 bases, and 5 bases lay between the germline ends. The CDR3 consists of 13 residues. Germline V lookup: CDR1 KGHDR, CDR2 SFDVKD. The CDR3 nucleotides are TGTGCCACCAGTGATTTACAAAAAGAGACCCAGTACTTC. This encodes CATSDLQKETQYF.

The gene calls are TRBV7-8 and TRBJ2-1; perhaps TRBD2 as D (6 bases). CDR1 is SGHVS and CDR2 is FQNEAQ in the germline V gene. V shed 8 bases and J shed 4 bases, with 12 bases lying between them. The CDR3 covers 13 residues. The CDR3 DNA reads TGTGCCAGCGGGGCGGGAAGGTACAATGAGCAGTTCTTC. Amino acid sequence: CASGAGRYNEQFF.

The chain joins TRBV5-4 to TRBJ2-1, with TRBD2 matching 8 bases. The CDR3 consists of 17 residues. Per germline, CDR1 SGHNT and CDR2 YYREEE (reference sequence). The V gene end was trimmed by 1 base and the J gene end by 3 bases; junction bases not matched to a gene: 9. CDR3: CASSLPGSGGSYNEQFF. The CDR3 nucleotides are TGTGCCAGCAGCTTGCCGGGAAGCGGGGGAAGCTACAATGAGCAGTTCTTC.